Sequencing of this T cell receptor beta chain was carried out in a study of OX40 agonist ivuxolimab in advanced cancers. About the research overall: The study enrolled dose-escalation patients with hepatocellular carcinoma, melanoma, renal cell or head and neck cancer. Study-wide results and caveats: At 0.1 to 3.0 mg/kg, clonal expansion of CD4+ and CD8+ blood T cells had occurred by week 6. Compared with CD4+, CD8+ T cells on average had more expanded clones.

CDR1 SGDLS and CDR2 YYNGEE come from the germline V gene. The CDR3 totals 13 residues. V was cut by 0 bases and J by 5 bases, with 9 bases left in between. Only in-frame clones appear in the TCRdb table, and some are missing; sequencing was by immunoSEQ multiplex PCR. The table has about 60,000 clones, 87% seen once. This clone was seen a handful of times. Its antigen is currently unknown. The chain combines TRBV9 with TRBJ2-7; D may be TRBD2 (5 bases). This specimen consisted of CD4+ or CD8+ T cells sorted from blood, obtained in a trial of the OX40 agonist ivuxolimab. The TCR was taken from an adult with an advanced solid tumor such as melanoma, head and neck, liver or kidney cancer. CDR3 region: CASSVVPGDEQYF. The CDR3 DNA is TGTGCCAGCAGCGTAGTGCCCGGGGACGAGCAGTACTTC. The complete variable domain, with remaining parts taken from reference TRBV9 and TRBJ2-7, reads DSGVTQTPKHLITATGQRVTLRCSPRSGDLSVYWYQQSLDQGLQFLIQYYNGEERAKGNILERFSAQQFPDLHSELNLSSLELGDSALYFCASSVVPGDEQYFGPGTRLTVT.